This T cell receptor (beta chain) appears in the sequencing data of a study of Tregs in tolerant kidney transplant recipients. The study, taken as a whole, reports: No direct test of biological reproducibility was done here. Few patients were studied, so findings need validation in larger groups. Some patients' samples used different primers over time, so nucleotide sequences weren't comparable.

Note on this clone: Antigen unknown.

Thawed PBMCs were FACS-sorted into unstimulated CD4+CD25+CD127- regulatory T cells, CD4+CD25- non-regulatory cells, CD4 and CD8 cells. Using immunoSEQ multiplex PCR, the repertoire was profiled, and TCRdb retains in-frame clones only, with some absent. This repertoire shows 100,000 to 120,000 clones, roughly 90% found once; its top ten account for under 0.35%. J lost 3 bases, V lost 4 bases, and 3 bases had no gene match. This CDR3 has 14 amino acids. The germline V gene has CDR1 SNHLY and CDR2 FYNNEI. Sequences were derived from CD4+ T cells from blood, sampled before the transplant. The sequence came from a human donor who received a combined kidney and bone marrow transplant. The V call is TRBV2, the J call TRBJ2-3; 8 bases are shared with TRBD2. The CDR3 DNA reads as TGTGCCAGCAGTGTTTCTAGCGGGACAGATACGCAGTATTTT. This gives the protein CASSVSSGTDTQYF.